The clone carrying this TCR beta chain has ten or more counts. The antigen remains undetermined. The authors deemed Graves' hyperthyroidism stable absent ophthalmopathy progression within 18 months. Each patient was aged 18 to 65 and had newly diagnosed hyperthyroidism of under 2 months' duration. Amplified TCR beta CDR3 regions came from RNA transcripts. TCR CDR3 underwent first-round RT-PCR with the HTBI primer set. Using its own MiXCR run on the multiplex PCR reads, TCRdb lists one record per CDR3 protein. The sample includes more than 550,000 distinct CDR3 sequences, around 16% seen only once; the top ten take roughly a sixth. The data originate from a study of T cells in Graves' hyperthyroidism and ophthalmopathy. Study-wide results and limits: Blood also showed most of the thyroid clonotypes that were expanded above 0.001.

Germline V gives CDR1 MNHNS, CDR2 SASEGT. This CDR3 has 13 residues. The V end was cut by 1 base, the J end by 7 bases, with 10 bases between. Sequencing input: blood. This chain uses TRBV6-1 with TRBJ1-2, with D uncertain. This sequence was found in a man aged 45-65 years with Graves' hyperthyroidism. The CDR3 DNA reads as TGTGCCAGCAGTGAAGATGGTCTCCGTGGCTACACCTTC. Translating gives CASSEDGLRGYTF.